This TCR beta chain originates from a study of vaccination and CD4 T cells after COVID-19. Study findings and constraints: Detection of a median around 83% of reactive clones in convalescent patients was confined to the period after vaccination.

As to this clonotype: Its antigen is unknown.

The assay that was used to sequence DNA from cultured CD4+ T cells was the Oncomine TCR Beta short-read assay. Each CDR3 protein gets one entry after TCRdb re-called the PCR reads with MiXCR. The table shows under 13,000 distinct CDR3 sequences, with more than 65% occurring only once. Treatment: approximately nine-day PBMC culture with coronavirus spike peptide pools or control peptides (ViraFEST assay). Looked up from germline, CDR1 is LNHDA and CDR2 is SQIVND (reference sequence). The CDR3 contains 15 residues. Trimming stripped 7 bases from V and 2 bases from J, with 15 bases between. The clonotype was recovered from a human donor who had recovered from COVID-19. Input material: CD4+ T cells from blood, cultured in vitro. The J gene is TRBJ1-5, the V gene TRBV19, with D unresolved. The CDR3 DNA reads TGTGCCAGTAATGCCCTGACTGGGGGCAATCAGCCCCAGCATTTT. Its protein is CASNALTGGNQPQHF.